This note documents a single T cell receptor beta chain sequence. What it binds is unknown. Sequencing was performed with immunoSEQ multiplex PCR; in TCRdb, only in-frame clones are kept and a portion is missing. The repertoire includes roughly 100,000 clones, approximately 88% of them detected once, and 20% to 25% sits in the top ten. There are 16 residues in the CDR3. V dropped 1 base and J dropped 0 bases, with 10 bases sitting between them. Germline-derived CDR1 and CDR2 are SGHTA and FQGNSA. The sample is drawn from a study of T cell responses to AZD1222 COVID-19 vaccine. About the research overall: Doses given second, at about 4 or about 12 weeks, were pooled.

The study, taken as a whole, reports: Repertoire sampling happened only post peak T cell response. Donors were mostly white British, more females; clonal diversity possibly underestimated. Per reports, nearly half of all spike-specific TCRs target regions that are unmutated in variants.

The receptor was isolated from an adult in good health. The V call is TRBV7-2, the J call TRBJ2-1; D might be TRBD1 or TRBD2, each matching 5 bases. Source: peripheral blood, taken on day 0 of AZD1222 vaccination. Here the CDR3 reads CASSLVARGSYNEQFF. The CDR3 nucleotides read TGTGCCAGCAGCTTAGTAGCGAGGGGCTCCTACAATGAGCAGTTCTTC.